A single sample gave rise to the 14 T cell receptor beta chains below, sequenced in a study of monozygotic twins with inflammatory bowel disease. After re-calling the 5' RACE reads, TCRdb lists one entry per CDR3 protein, DNA absent. The record lists 400,000 to 500,000 distinct CDR3 sequences, of which the ten most abundant hold around 2.3%. The sequencing input was blood. These TCRs come from a human donor with ulcerative colitis or Crohn's disease, or a healthy co-twin of an affected twin (not recorded which).

The genes are TRBV6-1 and TRBJ1-4; the D call from TCRdb, TRBD1, cannot be confirmed without DNA. Germline CDR1 reads MNHNS; CDR2 reads SASEGT. CDR3 size: 12 residues. CDR3 protein: CASSEAGTGEKF.

This sequence joins TRBV24-1 and TRBJ1-5; TCRdb outputs TRBD1, but without DNA this stays unchecked. Germline CDR1 KGHDR, CDR2 SFDVKD. This CDR3 comprises 11 residues. CDR3 sequence reads: CATRPHQPQHF.

The V and J genes are TRBV15 and TRBJ2-2. Germline V gene lookup returns CDR1 LNHNV and CDR2 YYDKDF (reference sequence). This CDR3 is 15 amino acids long. CDR3 protein: CATSRAEGFGGELFF.

This chain connects TRBV19 to TRBJ1-4; TCRdb indicates TRBD1, and absent DNA this call remains unverified. CDR1 and CDR2 from the germline V gene are LNHDA and SQIVND (reference sequence). The CDR3 contains 15 residues. CDR3: CASTPRGSEGEKLFF.

The V gene is TRBV6-5, the J gene TRBJ2-5. CDR1 is MNHEY and CDR2 is SVGAGI in the germline V gene. This CDR3 spans 15 amino acids. CDR3 sequence reads: CASSYSNTAQETQYF.

The chain links TRBV7-2 to TRBJ2-2; checking the TCRdb D call of TRBD1 is not possible without DNA. Germline lookup yields CDR1 SGHTA and CDR2 FQGNSA. The CDR3 extends over 16 amino acids. The CDR3: CASSRDRKGWTGELFF.

This chain links TRBV20-1 with TRBJ2-1; TCRdb's D call, TRBD1, is unchecked because there is no DNA. Germline CDR1 DFQATT, CDR2 SNEGSKA (reference sequence). CDR3 length: 16 amino acids. The CDR3 protein is CSARDTRTGVDNEQFF.

The chain is built from TRBV6-2 or TRBV6-3 and TRBJ2-1; the TCRdb call, TRBD2, lacks DNA for checking. The CDR3 consists of 14 residues. Per the germline V gene, CDR1 is MNHEY and CDR2 is SVGEGT. CDR3 sequence reads: CASSSHGAYNEQFF.

The rearrangement links TRBV5-1 to TRBJ1-2; TCRdb's assignment of TRBD1 cannot be checked, as there is no DNA. CDR3 length equals 15 residues. Germline V gene sequence: CDR1 SGHRS, CDR2 YFSETQ. The CDR3 loop is CASSLGQRPMQGHTF.

This CDR3 is CASSRGALETQYF. The V gene is TRBV6-6, the J gene TRBJ2-5. This CDR3 spans 13 amino acids. Looked up from germline, CDR1 is MNHNY and CDR2 is SVGAGI (reference sequence).

This chain joins TRBV4-3 and TRBJ1-2. The germline CDR1 and CDR2 sequences are LGHNA and YSLEER. The length of the CDR3 is 19 residues. The CDR3 sequence: CASSQDLMQWGPLNYGYTF.

The V gene is TRBV18, the J gene TRBJ2-7. The CDR3 contains 15 residues. The germline V gene encodes CDR1 KGHSH and CDR2 LQKENI. The CDR3 sequence: CASSYPTESSYEQYF.

The rearrangement uses TRBV7-2 and TRBJ2-3. The CDR3 has 14 residues. Per germline, CDR1 SGHTA and CDR2 FQGNSA. The CDR3 spells CASNLVGSGDTQYF.

The chain is built from TRBV15 and TRBJ1-6; as DNA is missing, the TRBD1 call by TCRdb cannot be tested. CDR3 length: 15 amino acids. Germline CDR1 is LNHNV and CDR2 is YYDKDF (reference sequence). The CDR3 here is CATSKGIGANSPLHF.